This TCR beta chain was profiled in a study of cytomegalovirus exposure and HLA in healthy donors (TCRdb year 2017). Looking at the study overall: The roughly 700 repertoires of the first cohort and the approximately 130 validation repertoires were produced on the same platform, according to a later analysis. A separate validation cohort of approximately 130 different subjects was used in addition to the roughly 700-subject first cohort. The study aimed to test whether cataloging public T cell receptors could reveal signatures of past pathogen exposure. To predict cytomegalovirus infection status, the study brought together high-throughput TCR immunosequencing, statistical association of individual TCRs with disease status, and machine learning. The research as a whole found: In a later analysis, TCRs clustered in the first cohort were found to also tend to co-occur in the approximately 120 validation repertoires, with 85% to 95% of cluster scores above 0. Across donors, most TCR sequences were observed very rarely, whereas some public TCRs were present in many individuals. A later analysis had no HLA typing for the validation cohort, so co-occurrence there was scored across all 130 or so repertoires. The authors suggested that the approach could potentially be extended to other disease states and immunological phenotypes. A total of 150 to 200 TCR beta chains were listed by the study as associated with cytomegalovirus. In both the original and validation cohorts, the classifier was reported to diagnose cytomegalovirus status with high specificity and sensitivity. In vitro tests confirmed that a few of the cytomegalovirus-associated TCR beta chains recognize cytomegalovirus antigens.

Separate from the roughly 630-subject first cohort, the validation cohort of over 90 subjects was the group to which the donors belonged. Receptor amplification or capture employed the immunoSEQ multiplex PCR assay. On the authors' methods: A statistical classification framework was built to diagnose cytomegalovirus status from the catalog of TCR beta chain sequences. What TCRdb holds here is the immuneACCESS table cut down to in-frame rearrangements. Part of the clones is not present; checked against another copy, under half of the missing clones reflect an unresolved V gene, and the others are unexplained. The DNA gave D and trimming, while V, J and clone size come from that table. This sample has 150,000 or so clones in its table, and approximately 90% of those were observed once. Together, the top ten hold less than 8% of the sample. Details on this clone: Its antigen remains undetermined. The input lacks base qualities; no much larger clone sits a single base away.

The germline V gene yields LGHNA for CDR1 and YNFKEQ for CDR2. CDR3 length: 17 amino acids, cysteine to phenylalanine. Of all the DNA, just the CDR3 is kept, 51 bases in frame from base 1. V is reduced by 0 bases and J by 7 bases, leaving a spacing of 20 bases between them. The sequence was obtained from a woman aged 30 to 39 in good health and CMV-seropositive. This chain joins TRBV4-2 to TRBJ2-3; possibly the D gene is TRBD2, per 7 matching bases. Source material: PBMCs. Here the CDR3 is given as CASSQDRDGGPDYTQYF. The nucleotides read TGTGCCAGCAGCCAAGATCGCGACGGGGGGCCAGACTATACGCAGTATTTT.